This passage covers 17 T cell receptor beta chains from one sample sequenced in a study of T-cell memory formation after mild COVID-19. From the 5' RACE reads, TCRdb called clonotypes with MiXCR, one entry per CDR3 protein. The table records some 45,000 distinct CDR3 sequences, 27% of them present only once. Sample: PBMCs or a T cell subset sorted from them (not recorded which). All receptors derive from a man between 18 and 29 years old who had mild COVID-19 (a few samples of this study predate the infection). Cell type and time point are not known.

This clonotype has a handful of counts. The chain is built from TRBV6-2 or TRBV6-3 and TRBJ2-5; 7 bases fit TRBD2. Germline-derived CDR1 and CDR2 are MNHEY and SVGEGT. With 8 bases clipped from V and 3 bases from J, the junction kept 15 bases outside the gene matches. The CDR3 extends over 16 amino acids. CDR3 amino acids: CASAQLGLADEETQYF. The DNA for the CDR3 is TGTGCCAGCGCCCAGCTGGGGCTAGCGGACGAAGAGACCCAGTACTTC.

V gene TRBV6-1 combines with J gene TRBJ2-2, with unresolved D. V shed 1 base and J shed 5 bases, with 11 bases lying between them. CDR3 length: 15 amino acids. Germline V lookup: CDR1 MNHNS, CDR2 SASEGT. The CDR3 DNA follows: TGTGCCAGCAGTGAAGTCTTGGCGGAGACCGGGGAGCTGTTTTTT. Translation gives CASSEVLAETGELFF.

The chain couples TRBV6-6 to TRBJ2-2; the match to TRBD2 covers 8 bases. The CDR3 consists of 16 residues. V lost 8 bases to trimming and J lost 2 bases; unmatched junction nucleotides: 10. Germline values: CDR1 MNHNY, CDR2 SVGAGI (reference sequence). The CDR3 DNA is TGTGCCAGCGGCCAAGGGCTAGCGGGTAACACCGGGGAGCTGTTTTTT. Protein: CASGQGLAGNTGELFF.

This chain's CDR3 is CASSYRRQRTLYNEQFF. CDR3 coding DNA: TGTGCCAGCAGTTATCGGCGACAGAGAACCCTCTACAATGAGCAGTTCTTC. V is TRBV6-5 and J is TRBJ2-1, with a tentative D call TRBD1 (5 bases). The CDR3 loop spans 17 amino acids. Germline V gives CDR1 MNHEY, CDR2 SVGAGI. Trimming took 3 bases from V and 3 from J, leaving 18 bases between them.

The chain recombines TRBV12-3 or TRBV12-4 with TRBJ2-3, with 8 bases that match TRBD2. The CDR3 spans 16 residues. V gave up 4 bases and J gave up 2 bases; unmatched junction bases: 8. Here the CDR3 DNA reads TGTGCCAGCAGTTCCACTGGACTAGCTAACACAGATACGCAGTATTTT. Amino acid sequence: CASSSTGLANTDTQYF.

This clonotype was seen ten or more times. The V call is TRBV11-2, the J call TRBJ2-5; TRBD2 agrees at 12 bases. Germline-derived CDR1 and CDR2 are SGHAT and FQNNGV. V dropped 8 bases and J dropped 5; count of bases not matched to a gene: 9. The CDR3 covers 15 residues. The CDR3 DNA follows: TGTGCCAGCCGGGCTAGCGGGGGGGTAGGGGAGACCCAGTACTTC. It specifies CASRASGGVGETQYF.

The chain has TRBV18 and TRBJ2-7; a possible D gene is TRBD2 (5 bases). The germline V and J ends were trimmed by 3 bases and 2 bases, with 17 bases remaining between them. Per germline, CDR1 KGHSH and CDR2 LQKENI. CDR3 size: 16 residues. The DNA of the CDR3 is TGTGCCAGCTCACCCTCGGGGTATAACCGAGCCTACGAGCAGTACTTC. Protein sequence: CASSPSGYNRAYEQYF.

The V and J genes are TRBV6-5 and TRBJ1-2; TRBD1 matches at 7 bases. From germline, CDR1 is MNHEY and CDR2 SVGAGI. V dropped 2 bases and J dropped 4; count of bases not matched to a gene: 7. The CDR3 consists of 15 residues. The CDR3 region has the DNA TGTGCCAGCAGTTACAGCGAGGGACAGCTCTATGGCTACACCTTC. As protein: CASSYSEGQLYGYTF.

This clonotype came up a few times. The rearrangement uses TRBV6-5 and TRBJ2-3, with unresolved D. Germline CDR1 is MNHEY and CDR2 is SVGAGI. The ends were cut back, 4 bases at V and 0 bases at J, with 11 bases in the middle. The CDR3 loop spans 15 amino acids. This CDR3 reads CASSLRHSSTDTQYF. CDR3 DNA sequence: TGTGCCAGCAGTTTGCGACACTCTAGCACAGATACGCAGTATTTT.

This chain uses TRBV7-2 with TRBJ2-1; D remains ambiguous. Trimming cost V 1 base and J 8 bases, with 12 bases left between them. This CDR3 region has 14 residues. In germline, CDR1 is SGHTA, CDR2 FQGNSA. CDR3 nucleotides: TGTGCCAGCAGCTTAGGATTTGGCTTGGATGAGCAGTTCTTC. It yields the protein CASSLGFGLDEQFF.

This clonotype was detected ten times or more. The chain combines TRBV20-1 with TRBJ2-3; 8 bases fit TRBD2. The V gene end was trimmed by 6 bases and the J gene end by 5 bases; junction bases not matched to a gene: 16. Germline loops: CDR1 DFQATT, CDR2 SNEGSKA (reference sequence). CDR3 length: 16 residues. CDR3 sequence reads: CSASSSGGAGVDTQYF. The CDR3 DNA follows: TGCAGTGCATCCTCCTCCGGGGGGGCCGGGGTAGATACGCAGTATTTT.

This clonotype was observed a few times. The rearrangement uses TRBV6-5 and TRBJ2-4; D may be TRBD1 (5 bases). V was cut by 8 bases and J by 4 bases, with 6 bases left in between. The V gene's germline CDR1 is MNHEY and CDR2 SVGAGI. This CDR3 has 11 residues. The DNA for the CDR3 is TGTGCCAGCGGACAAAAAAACATTCAGTACTTC. Translated: CASGQKNIQYF.

This clonotype occurred a few times. The chain links TRBV11-1 to TRBJ2-1; weak D call: TRBD2 (5 bases). Germline CDR1 is SGHAT and CDR2 is FQDESV (reference sequence). V lost 2 bases and J 9 bases, leaving 5 bases between the germline ends. This CDR3 comprises 11 residues. CDR3 in amino acids: CASSLTSEQFF. The DNA of the CDR3 is TGTGCCAGCAGCTTAACTAGTGAGCAGTTCTTC. Using reference TRBV11-1 and TRBJ2-1 for the parts outside the CDR3, the full variable domain is EAEVAQSPRYKITEKSQAVAFWCDPISGHATLYWYRQILGQGPELLVQFQDESVVDDSQLPKDRFSAERLKGVDSTLKIQPAELGDSAMYLCASSLTSEQFFGPGTRLTVL.

The chain couples TRBV6-5 to TRBJ2-5; TRBD2 matches at 7 bases. CDR1 is MNHEY, CDR2 SVGAGI, per germline. This CDR3 is 15 amino acids long. The V and J ends lost 0 bases and 1 base, in that order; junction bases with no gene match: 2. CDR3 coding DNA: TGTGCCAGCAGTTACTCTTGGGGGGGCCAAGAGACCCAGTACTTC. Translated: CASSYSWGGQETQYF.

This clonotype came up a few times. The CDR3 region has the DNA TGTGCCAGCAGTGATGACACTAGCGGGCTTTACGAGCAGTACTTC. Residues: CASSDDTSGLYEQYF. The rearrangement joins TRBV2 to TRBJ2-7, with 9 bases that match TRBD2. The CDR3 length is 15 residues. The V and J ends lost 3 bases and 4 bases, in that order; junction bases with no gene match: 7. CDR1 and CDR2 (germline): SNHLY, FYNNEI.

This clonotype turned up a few times. The J gene is TRBJ2-7, the V gene TRBV12-5; 7 bases map to TRBD1. The CDR3 has 13 residues. Germline-derived CDR1 and CDR2 are LGHNT and FRNRAP. V lost 5 bases and J lost 7; bases outside the gene matches: 8. Here the CDR3 DNA reads TGTGCTAGTGGTGATACACAGGGGAGAGAGCAGTACTTC. Its protein is CASGDTQGREQYF.

This clonotype appeared a few times. This chain links TRBV7-6 with TRBJ1-1; D gene unclear. Between the trimmed V and J ends, which lost 5 bases and 5 bases, there was a span of 18 bases. CDR1 and CDR2 from the germline V gene are SGHVS and FNYEAQ. The CDR3 length is 15 residues. Here the CDR3 reads CASSPAWGRRTEAFF. The CDR3 coding sequence is TGTGCCAGCAGCCCGGCCTGGGGAAGACGGACTGAAGCTTTCTTT.